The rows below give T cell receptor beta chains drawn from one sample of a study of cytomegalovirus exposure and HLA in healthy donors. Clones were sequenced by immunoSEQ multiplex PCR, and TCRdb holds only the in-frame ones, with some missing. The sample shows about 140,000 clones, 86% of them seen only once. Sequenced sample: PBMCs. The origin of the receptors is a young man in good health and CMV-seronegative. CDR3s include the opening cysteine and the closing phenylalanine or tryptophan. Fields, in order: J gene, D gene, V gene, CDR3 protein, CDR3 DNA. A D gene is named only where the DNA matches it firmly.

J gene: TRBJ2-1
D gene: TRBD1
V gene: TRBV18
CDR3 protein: CASSPFPGGSYNEQFF
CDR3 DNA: TGTGCCAGCTCACCATTCCCAGGGGGCTCCTACAATGAGCAGTTCTTC

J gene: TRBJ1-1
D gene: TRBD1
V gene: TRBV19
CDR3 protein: CASILSGQLNTEAFF
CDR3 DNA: TGTGCCAGTATCCTTTCGGGACAGCTAAACACTGAAGCTTTCTTT

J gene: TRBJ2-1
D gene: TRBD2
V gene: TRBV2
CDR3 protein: CASRRTSGGNANEQFF
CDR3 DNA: TGTGCCAGCAGAAGGACTAGCGGGGGAAACGCGAATGAGCAGTTCTTC

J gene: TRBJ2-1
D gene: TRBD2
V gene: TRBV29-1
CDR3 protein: CSVWGGKGISYNEQFF
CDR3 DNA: TGCAGCGTTTGGGGGGGAAAGGGGATTTCCTACAATGAGCAGTTCTTC

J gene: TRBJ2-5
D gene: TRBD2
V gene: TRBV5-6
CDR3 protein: CASSLFQREGRETQYF
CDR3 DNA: TGTGCCAGCAGCTTGTTCCAGCGGGAGGGCCGAGAGACCCAGTACTTC

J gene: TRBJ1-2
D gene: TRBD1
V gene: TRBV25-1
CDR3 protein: CASGRDRGGYTF
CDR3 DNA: TGTGCCAGCGGACGGGACAGGGGTGGCTACACCTTC

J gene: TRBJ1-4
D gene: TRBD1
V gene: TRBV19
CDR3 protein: CASGGGQGAEKLFF
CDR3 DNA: TGTGCCAGTGGCGGGGGACAGGGGGCTGAAAAACTGTTTTTT

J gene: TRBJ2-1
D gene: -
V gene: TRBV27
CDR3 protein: CASSPHHTRGNEQFF
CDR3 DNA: TGTGCCAGCAGTCCCCACCACACCCGGGGCAATGAGCAGTTCTTC

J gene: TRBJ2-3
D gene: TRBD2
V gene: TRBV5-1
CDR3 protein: CASSFRGGALDTQYF
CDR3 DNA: TGCGCCAGCAGCTTCCGCGGGGGGGCCTTAGATACGCAGTATTTT

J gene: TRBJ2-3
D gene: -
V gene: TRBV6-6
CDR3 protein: CASSYSIVGSTDTQYF
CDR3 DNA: TGTGCCAGCAGTTACTCGATCGTCGGTAGCACAGATACGCAGTATTTT

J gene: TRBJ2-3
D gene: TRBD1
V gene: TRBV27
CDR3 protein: CASSPGQESTDTQYF
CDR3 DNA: TGTGCCAGCAGTCCGGGACAGGAGAGCACAGATACGCAGTATTTT

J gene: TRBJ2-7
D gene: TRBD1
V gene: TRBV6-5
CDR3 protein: CASRGQGYHEQYF
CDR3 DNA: TGTGCCAGCAGGGGACAGGGTTACCACGAGCAGTACTTC

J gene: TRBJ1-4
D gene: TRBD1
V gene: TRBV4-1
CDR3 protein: CASSLGTGAPMSFF
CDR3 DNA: TGCGCCAGCAGCCTGGGGACAGGGGCTCCTATGAGCTTTTTT

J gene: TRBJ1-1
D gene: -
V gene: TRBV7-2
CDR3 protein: CASSLRTANTEAFF
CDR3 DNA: TGTGCCAGCAGCTTACGGACAGCGAACACTGAAGCTTTCTTT

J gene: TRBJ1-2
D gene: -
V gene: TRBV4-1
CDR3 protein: CASSSQEGLTNYGYTF
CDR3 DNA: TGCGCCAGCAGCTCTCAGGAGGGCCTCACTAACTATGGCTACACCTTC